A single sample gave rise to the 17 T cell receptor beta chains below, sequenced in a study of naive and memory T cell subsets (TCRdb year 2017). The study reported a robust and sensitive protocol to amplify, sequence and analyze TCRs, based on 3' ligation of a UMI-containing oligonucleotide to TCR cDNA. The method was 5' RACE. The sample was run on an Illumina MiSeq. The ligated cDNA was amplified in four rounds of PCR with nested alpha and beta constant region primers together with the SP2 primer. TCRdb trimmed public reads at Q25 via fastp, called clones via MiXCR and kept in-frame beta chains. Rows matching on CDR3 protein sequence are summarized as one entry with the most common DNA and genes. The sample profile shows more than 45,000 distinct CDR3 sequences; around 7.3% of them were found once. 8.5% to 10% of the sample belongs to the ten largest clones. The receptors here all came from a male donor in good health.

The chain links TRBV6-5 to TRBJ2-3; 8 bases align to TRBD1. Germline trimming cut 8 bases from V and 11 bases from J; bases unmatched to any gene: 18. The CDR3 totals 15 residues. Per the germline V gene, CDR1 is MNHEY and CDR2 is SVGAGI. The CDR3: CASSRATGALQKQYF. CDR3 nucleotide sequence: TGTGCCAGCTCTCGAGCGACAGGGGCCCTTCAAAAGCAGTATTTT.

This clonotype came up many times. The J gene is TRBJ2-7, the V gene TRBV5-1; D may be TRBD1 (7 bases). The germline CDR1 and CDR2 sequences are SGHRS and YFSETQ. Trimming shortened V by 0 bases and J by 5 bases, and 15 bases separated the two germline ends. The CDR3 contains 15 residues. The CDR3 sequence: CASSLVAQGGHEQYF. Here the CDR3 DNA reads TGCGCCAGCAGCTTGGTCGCCCAGGGGGGACACGAGCAGTACTTC.

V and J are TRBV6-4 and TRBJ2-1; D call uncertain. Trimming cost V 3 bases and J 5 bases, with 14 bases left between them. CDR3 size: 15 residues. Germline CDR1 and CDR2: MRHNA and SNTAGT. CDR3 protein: CASSDELAPHNEQFF. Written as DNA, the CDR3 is TGTGCCAGCAGTGATGAATTAGCCCCCCACAATGAGCAGTTCTTC.

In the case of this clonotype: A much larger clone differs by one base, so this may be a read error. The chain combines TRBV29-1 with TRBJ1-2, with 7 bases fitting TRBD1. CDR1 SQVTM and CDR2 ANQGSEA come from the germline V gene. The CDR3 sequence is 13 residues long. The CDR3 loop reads CSVSLTGVGGFTF. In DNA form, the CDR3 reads TGCAGCGTTTCCCTCACAGGGGTTGGTGGCTTCACCTTC.

The CDR3, as DNA: TGTGCCAGCAGCCAAGGTATCAGCGGGAGGGCTTATTCCTACAATGAGCAGTTCTTC. Translated: CASSQGISGRAYSYNEQFF. The V gene is TRBV3-1, the J gene TRBJ2-1; 10 nucleotides line up with TRBD2. Germline lookup yields CDR1 LGHDT and CDR2 YNNKEL (reference sequence). This CDR3 contains 19 residues. J was trimmed by 1 base and V by 1 base; bases with no gene match: 10.

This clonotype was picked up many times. CDR3: CASSLAPRQNIQYF. Written as DNA, the CDR3 is TGTGCCAGCAGTTTAGCTCCCAGACAAAACATTCAGTACTTC. The chain joins TRBV12-3 or TRBV12-4 to TRBJ2-4; D not resolved. Trimming left V 0 bases short and J 5 bases short, with 8 bases between. CDR3 length equals 14 residues.

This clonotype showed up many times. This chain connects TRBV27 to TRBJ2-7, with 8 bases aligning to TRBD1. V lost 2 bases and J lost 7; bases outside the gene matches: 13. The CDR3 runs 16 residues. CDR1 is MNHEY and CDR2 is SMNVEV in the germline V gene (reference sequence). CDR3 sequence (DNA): TGTGCCAGCAGTTTACGCCCCGTGGACAGGGTCGGGGAGCAGTACTTC. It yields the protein CASSLRPVDRVGEQYF.

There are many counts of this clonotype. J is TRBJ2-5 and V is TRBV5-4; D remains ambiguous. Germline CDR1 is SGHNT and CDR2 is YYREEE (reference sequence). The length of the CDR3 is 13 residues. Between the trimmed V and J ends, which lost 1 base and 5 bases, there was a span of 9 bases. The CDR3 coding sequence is TGTGCCAGCAGCTTGTATTCGGAGGAGACCCAGTACTTC. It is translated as CASSLYSEETQYF.

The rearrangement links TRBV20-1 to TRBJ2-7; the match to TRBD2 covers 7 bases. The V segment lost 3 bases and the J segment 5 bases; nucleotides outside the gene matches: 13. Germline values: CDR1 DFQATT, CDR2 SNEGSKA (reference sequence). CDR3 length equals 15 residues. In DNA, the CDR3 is TGCAGTGCTAGGGCCCCTCAAGGGACTATCGACGAGCAGTACTTC. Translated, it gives CSARAPQGTIDEQYF.

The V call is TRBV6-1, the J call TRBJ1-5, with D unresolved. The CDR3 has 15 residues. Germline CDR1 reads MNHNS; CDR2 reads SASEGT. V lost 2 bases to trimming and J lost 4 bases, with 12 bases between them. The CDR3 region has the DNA TGTGCCAGCAGTGAATGGGGTACGGGGAATCAGCCCCAGCATTTT. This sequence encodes CASSEWGTGNQPQHF.

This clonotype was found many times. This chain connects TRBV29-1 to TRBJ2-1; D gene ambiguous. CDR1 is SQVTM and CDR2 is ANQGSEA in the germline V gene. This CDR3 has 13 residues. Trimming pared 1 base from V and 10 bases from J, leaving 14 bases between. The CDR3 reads CSVEGYTSLEQFF. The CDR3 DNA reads TGCAGCGTTGAAGGGTACACTTCGTTGGAGCAGTTCTTC.

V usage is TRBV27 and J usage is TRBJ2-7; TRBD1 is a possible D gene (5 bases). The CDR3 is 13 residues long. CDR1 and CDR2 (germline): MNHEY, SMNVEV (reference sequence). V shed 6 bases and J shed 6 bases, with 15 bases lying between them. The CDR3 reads CASSWSRTSEQYF. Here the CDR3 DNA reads TGTGCCAGCAGCTGGAGCCGGACATCCGAGCAGTACTTC.

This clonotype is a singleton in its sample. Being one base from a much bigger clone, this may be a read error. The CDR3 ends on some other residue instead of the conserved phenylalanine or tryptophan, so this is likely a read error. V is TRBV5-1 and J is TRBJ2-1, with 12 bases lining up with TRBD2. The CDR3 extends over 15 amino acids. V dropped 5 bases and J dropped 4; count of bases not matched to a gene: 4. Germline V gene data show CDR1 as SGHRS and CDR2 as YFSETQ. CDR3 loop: CASSPTSGGYNEQFL. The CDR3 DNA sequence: TGCGCCAGCAGTCCGACTAGCGGGGGATACAATGAGCAGTTCCTC.

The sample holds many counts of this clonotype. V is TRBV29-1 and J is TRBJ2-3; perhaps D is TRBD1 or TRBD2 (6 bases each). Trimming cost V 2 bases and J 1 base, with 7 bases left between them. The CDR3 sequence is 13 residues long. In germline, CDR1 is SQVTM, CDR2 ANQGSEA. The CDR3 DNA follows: TGCAGCGTTGAAAGGGGGGGCACAGATACGCAGTATTTT. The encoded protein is CSVERGGTDTQYF.

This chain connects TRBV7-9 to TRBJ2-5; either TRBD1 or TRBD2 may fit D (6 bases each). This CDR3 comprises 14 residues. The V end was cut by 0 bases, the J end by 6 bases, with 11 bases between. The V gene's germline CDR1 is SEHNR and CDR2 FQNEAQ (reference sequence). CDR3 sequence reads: CASSLAGGVKTQYF. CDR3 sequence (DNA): TGTGCCAGCAGCTTAGCGGGGGGCGTGAAGACCCAGTACTTC.

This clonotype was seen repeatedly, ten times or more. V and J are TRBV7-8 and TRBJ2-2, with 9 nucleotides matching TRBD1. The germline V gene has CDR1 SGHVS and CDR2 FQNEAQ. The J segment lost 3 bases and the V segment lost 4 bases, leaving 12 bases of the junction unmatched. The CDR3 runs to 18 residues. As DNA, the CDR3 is TGTGCCAGCAGCTCGGGATATGACAGGGGGAGAGACACCGGGGAGCTGTTTTTT. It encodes CASSSGYDRGRDTGELFF.

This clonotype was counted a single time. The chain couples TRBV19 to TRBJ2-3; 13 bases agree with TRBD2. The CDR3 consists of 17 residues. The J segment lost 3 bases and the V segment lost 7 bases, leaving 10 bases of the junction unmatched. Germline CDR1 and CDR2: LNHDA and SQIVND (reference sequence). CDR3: CASTRTSGRILTDTQYF. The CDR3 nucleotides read TGTGCCAGTACCCGGACTAGCGGGAGAATCTTGACAGATACGCAGTATTTT. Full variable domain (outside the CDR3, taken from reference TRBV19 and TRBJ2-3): DGGITQSPKYLFRKEGQNVTLSCEQNLNHDAMYWYRQDPGQGLRLIYYSQIVNDFQKGDIAEGYSVSREKKESFPLTVTSAQKNPTAFYLCASTRTSGRILTDTQYFGPGTRLTVL.